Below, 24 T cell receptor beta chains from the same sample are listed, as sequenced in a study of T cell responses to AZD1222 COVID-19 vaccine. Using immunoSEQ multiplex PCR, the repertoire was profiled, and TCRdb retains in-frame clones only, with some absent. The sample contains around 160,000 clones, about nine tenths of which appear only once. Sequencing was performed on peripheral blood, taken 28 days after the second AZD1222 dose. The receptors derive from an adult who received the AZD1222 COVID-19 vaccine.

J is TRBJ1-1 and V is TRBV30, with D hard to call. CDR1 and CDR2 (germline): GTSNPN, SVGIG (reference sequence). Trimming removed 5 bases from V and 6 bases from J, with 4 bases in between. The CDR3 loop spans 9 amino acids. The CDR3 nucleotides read TGTGCCTGGTTCCCTGAAGCTTTCTTT. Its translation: CAWFPEAFF. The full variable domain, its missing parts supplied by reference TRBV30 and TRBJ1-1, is SQTIHQWPATLVQPVGSPLSLECTVEGTSNPNLYWYRQAAGRGLQLLFYSVGIGQISSEVPQNLSASRPQDRQFILSSKKLLLSDSGFYLCAWFPEAFFGQGTRLTVV.

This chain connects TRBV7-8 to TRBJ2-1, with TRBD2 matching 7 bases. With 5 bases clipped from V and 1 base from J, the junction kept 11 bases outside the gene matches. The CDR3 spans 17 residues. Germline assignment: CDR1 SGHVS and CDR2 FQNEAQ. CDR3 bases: TGTGCCAGCAGCCCTAGTCCCCGCGGGGGTTCCTACAATGAGCAGTTCTTC. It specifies CASSPSPRGGSYNEQFF.

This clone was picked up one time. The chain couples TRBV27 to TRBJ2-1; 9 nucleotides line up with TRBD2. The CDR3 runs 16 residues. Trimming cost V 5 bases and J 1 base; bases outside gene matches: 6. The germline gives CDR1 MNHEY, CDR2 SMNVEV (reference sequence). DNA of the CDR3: TGTGCCAGCAGTGTAAGACTAGCGGAATCCTACAATGAGCAGTTCTTC. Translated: CASSVRLAESYNEQFF.

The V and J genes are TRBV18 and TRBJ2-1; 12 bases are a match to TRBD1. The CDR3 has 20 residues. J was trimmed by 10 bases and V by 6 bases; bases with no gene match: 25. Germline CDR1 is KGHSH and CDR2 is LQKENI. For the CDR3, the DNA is TGTGCCAGCTCCCCCGGGACAGGGGGCTTTTGGGGACTAGGAATAGACGAGCAGTTCTTC. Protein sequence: CASSPGTGGFWGLGIDEQFF.

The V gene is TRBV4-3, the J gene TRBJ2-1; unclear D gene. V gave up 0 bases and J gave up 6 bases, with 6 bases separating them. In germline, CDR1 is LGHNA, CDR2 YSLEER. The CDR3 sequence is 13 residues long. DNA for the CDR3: TGCGCCAGCAGCCAAGATCGGGTCAATGAGCAGTTCTTC. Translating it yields CASSQDRVNEQFF.

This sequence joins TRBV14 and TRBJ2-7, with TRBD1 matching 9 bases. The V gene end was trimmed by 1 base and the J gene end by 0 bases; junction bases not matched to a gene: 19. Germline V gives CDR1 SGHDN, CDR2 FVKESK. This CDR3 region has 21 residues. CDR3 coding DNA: TGTGCCAGCAGCCAAGTCTCCATAGGGACAGGGCCTAGAAGACGCTCCTACGAGCAGTACTTC. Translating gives CASSQVSIGTGPRRRSYEQYF.

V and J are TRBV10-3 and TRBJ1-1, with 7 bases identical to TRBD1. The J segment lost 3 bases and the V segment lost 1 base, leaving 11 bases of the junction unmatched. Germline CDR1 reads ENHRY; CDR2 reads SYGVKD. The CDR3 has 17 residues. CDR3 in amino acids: CAISEFITVQGDTEAFF. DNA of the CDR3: TGTGCCATCAGTGAGTTCATTACCGTCCAGGGGGACACTGAAGCTTTCTTT.

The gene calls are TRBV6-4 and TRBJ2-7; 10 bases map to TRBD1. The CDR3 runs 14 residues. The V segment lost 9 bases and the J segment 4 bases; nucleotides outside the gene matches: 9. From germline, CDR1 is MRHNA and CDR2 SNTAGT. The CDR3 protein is CASPSGQGTYEQYF. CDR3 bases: TGTGCCAGTCCTTCGGGACAGGGGACTTACGAGCAGTACTTC.

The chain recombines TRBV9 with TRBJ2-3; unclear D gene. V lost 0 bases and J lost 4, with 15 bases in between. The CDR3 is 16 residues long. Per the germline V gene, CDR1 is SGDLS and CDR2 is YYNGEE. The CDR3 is CASSVVGLPAPDTQYF. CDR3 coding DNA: TGTGCCAGCAGCGTAGTTGGGCTACCGGCCCCAGATACGCAGTATTTT.

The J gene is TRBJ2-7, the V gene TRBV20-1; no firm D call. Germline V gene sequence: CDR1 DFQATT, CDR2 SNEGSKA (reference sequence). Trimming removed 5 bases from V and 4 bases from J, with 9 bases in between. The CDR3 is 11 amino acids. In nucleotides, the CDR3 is TGCAGTGCTGGAACCTTATACGAGCAGTACTTC. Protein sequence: CSAGTLYEQYF.

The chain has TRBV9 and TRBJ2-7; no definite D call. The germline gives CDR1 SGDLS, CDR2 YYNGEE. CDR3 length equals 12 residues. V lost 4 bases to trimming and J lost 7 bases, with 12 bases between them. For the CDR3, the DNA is TGTGCCAGCAGCCCGCCGAGCGAGGAGCAGTACTTC. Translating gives CASSPPSEEQYF.

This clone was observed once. CDR3 sequence reads: CASSLDGGLLPWNEQFF. For the CDR3, the DNA is TGCGCCAGCAGCTTAGACGGGGGCCTCCTCCCTTGGAATGAGCAGTTCTTC. The rearrangement uses TRBV5-1 and TRBJ2-1; D may be TRBD1 or TRBD2 (6 bases each). Germline V gene sequence: CDR1 SGHRS, CDR2 YFSETQ. Trimming took 2 bases from V and 7 from J, leaving 22 bases between them. The CDR3 sequence is 17 residues long.

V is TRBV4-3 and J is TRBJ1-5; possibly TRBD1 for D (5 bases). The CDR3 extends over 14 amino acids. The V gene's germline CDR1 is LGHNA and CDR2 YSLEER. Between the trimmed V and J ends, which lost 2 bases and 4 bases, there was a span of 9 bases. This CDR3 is CASSQSGSNQPQHF. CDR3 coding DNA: TGCGCCAGCAGCCAATCAGGGTCTAATCAGCCCCAGCATTTT.

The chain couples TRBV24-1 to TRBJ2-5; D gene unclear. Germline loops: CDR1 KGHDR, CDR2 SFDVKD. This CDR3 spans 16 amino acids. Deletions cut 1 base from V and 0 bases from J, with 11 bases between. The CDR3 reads CATSDFATEYQETQYF. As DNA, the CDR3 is TGTGCCACCAGTGATTTTGCGACCGAGTACCAAGAGACCCAGTACTTC.

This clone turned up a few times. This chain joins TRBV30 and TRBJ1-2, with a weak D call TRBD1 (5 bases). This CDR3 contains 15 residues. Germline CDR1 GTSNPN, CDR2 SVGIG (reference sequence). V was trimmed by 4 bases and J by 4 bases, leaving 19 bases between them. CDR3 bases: TGTGCCTGGACTGAGTGGTCCGGGGCTGGCTATGGCTACACCTTC. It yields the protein CAWTEWSGAGYGYTF.

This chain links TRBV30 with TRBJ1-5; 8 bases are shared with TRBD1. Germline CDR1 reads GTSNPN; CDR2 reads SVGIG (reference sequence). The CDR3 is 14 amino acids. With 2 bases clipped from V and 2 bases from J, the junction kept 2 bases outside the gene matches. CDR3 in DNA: TGTGCCTGGAGTTCGACAGGGGGCAATCAGCCCCAGCATTTT. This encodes CAWSSTGGNQPQHF.

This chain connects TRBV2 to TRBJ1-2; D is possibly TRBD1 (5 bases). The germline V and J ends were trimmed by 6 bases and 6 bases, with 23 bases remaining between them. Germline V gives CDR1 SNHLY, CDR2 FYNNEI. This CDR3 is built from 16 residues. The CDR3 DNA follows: TGTGCCAGCAGGGCGACCGACCTAGGGACGGTGCATGGCTACACCTTC. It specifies CASRATDLGTVHGYTF.

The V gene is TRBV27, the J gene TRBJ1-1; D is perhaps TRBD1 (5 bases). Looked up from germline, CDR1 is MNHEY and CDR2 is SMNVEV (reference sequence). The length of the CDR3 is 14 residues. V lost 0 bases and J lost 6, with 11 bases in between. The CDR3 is CASSLSIGGSEAFF. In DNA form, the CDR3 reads TGTGCCAGCAGTTTATCGATCGGGGGGTCTGAAGCTTTCTTT.

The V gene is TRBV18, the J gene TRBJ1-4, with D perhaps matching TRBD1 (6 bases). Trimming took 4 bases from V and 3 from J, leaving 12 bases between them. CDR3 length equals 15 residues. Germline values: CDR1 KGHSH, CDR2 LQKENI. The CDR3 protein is CASSLRGKANEKLFF. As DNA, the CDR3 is TGTGCCAGCTCACTAAGGGGGAAAGCTAATGAAAAACTGTTTTTT.

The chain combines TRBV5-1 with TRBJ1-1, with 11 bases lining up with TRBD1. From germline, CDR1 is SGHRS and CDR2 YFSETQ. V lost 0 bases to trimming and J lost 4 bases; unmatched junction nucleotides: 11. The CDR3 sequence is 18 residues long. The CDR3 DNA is TGCGCCAGCAGCTTGGGCCGCCGGGACAGGGGGGAACGCACTGAAGCTTTCTTT. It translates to CASSLGRRDRGERTEAFF.

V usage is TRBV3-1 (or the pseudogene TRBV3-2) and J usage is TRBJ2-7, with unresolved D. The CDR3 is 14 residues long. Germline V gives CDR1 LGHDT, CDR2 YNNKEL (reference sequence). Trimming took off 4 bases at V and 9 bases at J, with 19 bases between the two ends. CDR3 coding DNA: TGTGCCAGCAGCCCGTCCCGGCAGGCCGACGGGCAGTACTTC. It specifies CASSPSRQADGQYF.

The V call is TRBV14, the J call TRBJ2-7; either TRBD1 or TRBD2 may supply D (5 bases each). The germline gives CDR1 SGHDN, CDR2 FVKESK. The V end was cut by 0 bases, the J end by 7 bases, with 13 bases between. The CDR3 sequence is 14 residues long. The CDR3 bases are TGTGCCAGCAGCCAAGATCTGGGGGTGGGGGAGCAGTACTTC. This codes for CASSQDLGVGEQYF.

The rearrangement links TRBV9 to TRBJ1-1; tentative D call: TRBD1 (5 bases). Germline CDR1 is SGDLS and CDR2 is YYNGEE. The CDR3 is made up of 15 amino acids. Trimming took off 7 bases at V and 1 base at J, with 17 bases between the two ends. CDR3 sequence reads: CASGDPTGRNTEAFF. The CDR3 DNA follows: TGTGCCAGCGGCGACCCAACAGGAAGGAACACTGAAGCTTTCTTT. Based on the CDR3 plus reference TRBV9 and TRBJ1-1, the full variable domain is DSGVTQTPKHLITATGQRVTLRCSPRSGDLSVYWYQQSLDQGLQFLIQYYNGEERAKGNILERFSAQQFPDLHSELNLSSLELGDSALYFCASGDPTGRNTEAFFGQGTRLTVV.

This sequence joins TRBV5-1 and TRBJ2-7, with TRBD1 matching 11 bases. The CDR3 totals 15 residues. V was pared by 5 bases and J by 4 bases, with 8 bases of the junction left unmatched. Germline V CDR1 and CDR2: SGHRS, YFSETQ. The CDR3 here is CASRPGTGGRYEQYF. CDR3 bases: TGCGCCAGCAGGCCCGGGACAGGGGGTCGGTACGAGCAGTACTTC.